Below are 17 T cell receptor beta chains sequenced from a single sample in a study of T cells in Graves' hyperthyroidism and ophthalmopathy. Regions amplified from RNA transcripts were the TCR beta CDR3 regions. Researchers ran a first-round RT-PCR on the TCR CDR3 using the HTBI primer set. TCRdb reprocessed the multiplex PCR reads via MiXCR and lists one record per CDR3 protein. This sample has about 600,000 distinct CDR3 sequences; 11% to 15% occur once, and the top ten carry around 7%. The sample consisted of blood. The receptors stem from a woman between 18 and 30 years old with Graves' ophthalmopathy.

At least ten counts were recorded for this clonotype. The chain has TRBV6-2 or TRBV6-3 and TRBJ2-7; D remains unclear. The V gene lost 2 bases and the J gene lost 0 bases, with 14 bases spanning the gap. Germline assignment: CDR1 MNHEY and CDR2 SVGEGT. The CDR3 is 16 residues long. This CDR3 is CASSYVLGSGSYEQYF. The CDR3 DNA reads TGTGCCAGCAGTTACGTATTGGGTTCTGGCTCCTACGAGCAGTACTTC.

V and J are TRBV12-5 and TRBJ2-3; 10 bases are shared with TRBD2. V trimming: 7 bases; J trimming: 2 bases; junction bases outside the gene matches: 9. CDR1 LGHNT and CDR2 FRNRAP come from the germline V gene. There are 16 residues in the CDR3. CDR3 protein: CASARRAGGPTDTQYF. CDR3 nucleotide sequence: TGTGCTAGTGCACGACGAGCGGGAGGGCCCACAGATACGCAGTATTTT.

The table lists this clonotype with many counts. This chain links TRBV19 with TRBJ1-1; 7 bases are a match to TRBD1. The CDR3 runs 17 residues. Germline loops: CDR1 LNHDA, CDR2 SQIVND (reference sequence). V was pared by 1 base and J by 0 bases, with 8 bases of the junction left unmatched. CDR3 region: CASSIGSDRSMNTEAFF. CDR3 DNA sequence: TGTGCCAGTAGTATAGGTTCGGACAGGTCCATGAACACTGAAGCTTTCTTT.

The chain employs TRBV28 and TRBJ1-6; 9 bases line up with TRBD1. CDR1 is MDHEN, CDR2 SYDVKM, per germline. The CDR3 consists of 16 residues. The V segment lost 5 bases and the J segment 10 bases; nucleotides outside the gene matches: 12. As DNA, the CDR3 is TGTGCCAGCAGTCCTTCCGGGACAGGGAAAAGGTCACCCCTCCACTTT. It translates to CASSPSGTGKRSPLHF.

This clonotype came up many times. The chain is built from TRBV12-3 or TRBV12-4 and TRBJ2-1, with D maybe TRBD2 (5 bases). V was clipped by 6 bases and J by 7 bases, with 10 bases between them. The CDR3 is 12 residues long. In DNA, the CDR3 is TGTGCCAGCAGCCATGCGGGTAATGAGCAGTTCTTC. It is translated as CASSHAGNEQFF.

This clonotype has ten or more counts. This chain joins TRBV3-1 and TRBJ2-1; D gene uncertain. CDR1 is LGHDT and CDR2 is YNNKEL in the germline V gene (reference sequence). CDR3 size: 14 residues. Trimming removed 0 bases from V and 8 bases from J, with 11 bases in between. The chain's CDR3 is CASSQDWLAHEQFF. The CDR3 DNA reads as TGTGCCAGCAGCCAAGATTGGCTTGCCCATGAGCAGTTCTTC.

This clonotype was picked up many times. As DNA, the CDR3 is TGTGCCATCAGAGGACAGGGAACGGACGAGCAGTACTTC. It yields the protein CAIRGQGTDEQYF. This chain uses TRBV10-3 with TRBJ2-7; TRBD1 agrees at 8 bases. The J segment lost 5 bases and the V segment lost 6 bases, leaving 6 bases of the junction unmatched. There are 13 residues in the CDR3. The germline V gene encodes CDR1 ENHRY and CDR2 SYGVKD.

This clonotype was seen at least ten times. This chain links TRBV11-2 with TRBJ2-5; no reliable D call. Trimming left V 1 base short and J 5 bases short, with 8 bases between. Per the germline V gene, CDR1 is SGHAT and CDR2 is FQNNGV. This CDR3 has 13 amino acids. CDR3 protein: CASSLGLEETQYF. The CDR3 DNA follows: TGTGCCAGCAGCTTAGGGTTGGAGGAGACCCAGTACTTC.

This clonotype has only a few counts. The chain employs TRBV9 and TRBJ2-7; 8 bases line up with TRBD2. CDR1 and CDR2 (germline): SGDLS, YYNGEE. J was trimmed by 2 bases and V by 1 base; bases with no gene match: 5. This CDR3 spans 15 amino acids. CDR3 sequence: CASSVSGGRTYEQYF. The CDR3 nucleotides are TGTGCCAGCAGCGTATCGGGCGGGAGGACCTACGAGCAGTACTTC.

This clonotype was counted ten times or more. Compared with germline, one end of the junction differs, possibly owing to a read error. V is TRBV20-1 and J is TRBJ2-3, with TRBD2 identical over 10 bases. This CDR3 contains 16 residues. Germline V gene lookup returns CDR1 DFQATT and CDR2 SNEGSKA (reference sequence). The CDR3 protein is CSAGLSGRAMLDPQYF. The CDR3 DNA is TGCAGTGCTGGGCTAAGCGGGAGGGCTATGTTAGATCCGCAGTATTTT.

This clonotype occurred a few times. V gene TRBV25-1 combines with J gene TRBJ2-2, with TRBD1 identical over 10 bases. V lost 4 bases, J lost 8 bases, and 10 bases stayed unmatched. Germline assignment: CDR1 MGHDK and CDR2 SYGVNS. CDR3 length: 16 amino acids. Here the CDR3 reads CASSAAGTGAAGELFF. The CDR3 region has the DNA TGTGCCAGCAGTGCAGCCGGGACAGGGGCCGCGGGGGAGCTGTTTTTT.

The chain is built from TRBV5-1 and TRBJ1-2; D may be TRBD1 (5 bases). This CDR3 is 15 amino acids long. The germline V and J ends were trimmed by 8 bases and 3 bases, with 20 bases remaining between them. CDR1 SGHRS and CDR2 YFSETQ come from the germline V gene. The CDR3 coding sequence is TGCGCCAGTAGCCCGGGACTCCTAGGCGACTATGGCTACACCTTC. Protein: CASSPGLLGDYGYTF.

This clonotype was seen repeatedly, ten times or more. The CDR3 reads CASSPRTAGNTIYF. CDR3 sequence (DNA): TGTGCCAGCAGTCCACGAACGGCTGGAAACACCATATATTTT. The V and J genes are TRBV28 and TRBJ1-3, with D hard to call. Germline V lookup: CDR1 MDHEN, CDR2 SYDVKM. V was cut by 5 bases and J by 2 bases, with 10 bases left in between. The CDR3 is made up of 14 amino acids. The variable domain in full, completed from reference TRBV28 and TRBJ1-3, reads DVKVTQSSRYLVKRTGEKVFLECVQDMDHENMFWYRQDPGLGLRLIYFSYDVKMKEKGDIPEGYSVSREKKERFSLILESASTNQTSMYLCASSPRTAGNTIYFGEGSWLTVV.

This clonotype was counted ten times or more. The chain links TRBV20-1 to TRBJ2-1; D gene unclear. Germline CDR1 and CDR2: DFQATT and SNEGSKA (reference sequence). The CDR3 is 15 residues long. V was trimmed by 5 bases and J by 4 bases, leaving 18 bases between them. The CDR3: CSACDVHPPYNEQFF. CDR3 sequence (DNA): TGCAGTGCTTGTGACGTGCATCCACCTTACAATGAGCAGTTCTTC.

As to this clonotype: A much larger clone lies a single base off, so this may be a read error. The chain combines TRBV7-9 with TRBJ2-1; 9 bases match TRBD1. The J call may not be correct, given that the DNA end is closer to TRBJ2-7. The CDR3 contains 13 residues. Germline CDR1 SEHNR, CDR2 FQNEAQ (reference sequence). As DNA, the CDR3 is TGTGCCGAACAGGGGGCTCGCTACAATGAGCAGTACTTC. Amino acid sequence: CAEQGARYNEQYF.

This clonotype occurred many times. The chain recombines TRBV12-3 or TRBV12-4 with TRBJ1-5; D is unresolved. V lost 3 bases, J lost 0 bases, and 9 bases lay in between. The CDR3 has 15 amino acids. As DNA, the CDR3 is TGTGCCAGCAGTTTTTCCTTACATAGCAATCAGCCCCAGCATTTT. Protein: CASSFSLHSNQPQHF.

A remark on this clonotype: Compared with germline, one end of the junction differs, possibly owing to a read error. The rearrangement joins TRBV20-1 to TRBJ2-1, with TRBD2 identical over 8 bases. Looked up from germline, CDR1 is DFQATT and CDR2 is SNEGSKA (reference sequence). This CDR3 has 14 amino acids. The CDR3 is CSAREAGANNKQFF. In DNA, the CDR3 is TGCAGTGCCAGAGAAGCGGGGGCAAACAATAAGCAGTTCTTC.